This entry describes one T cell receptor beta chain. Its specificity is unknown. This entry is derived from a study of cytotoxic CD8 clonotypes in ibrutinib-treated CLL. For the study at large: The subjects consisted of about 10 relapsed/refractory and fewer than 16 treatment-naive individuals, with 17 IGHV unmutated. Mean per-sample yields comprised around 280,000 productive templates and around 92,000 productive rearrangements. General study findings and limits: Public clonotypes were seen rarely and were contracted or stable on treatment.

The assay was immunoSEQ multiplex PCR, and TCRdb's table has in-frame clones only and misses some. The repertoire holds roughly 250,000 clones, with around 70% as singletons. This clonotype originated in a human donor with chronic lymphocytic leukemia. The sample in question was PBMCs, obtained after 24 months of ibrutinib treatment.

The CDR3, as DNA: TGTGCCTGGTCGGAAGCGGGGGGGGAGCAGTTCTTC. Translated: CAWSEAGGEQFF. The V gene is TRBV30, the J gene TRBJ2-1; 10 nucleotides match TRBD2. The CDR3 covers 12 residues. The V segment lost 5 bases and the J segment 10 bases; nucleotides outside the gene matches: 5. Germline lookup yields CDR1 GTSNPN and CDR2 SVGIG (reference sequence).